Following are 9 T cell receptor beta chains from one sample sequenced in a study of Graves' ophthalmopathy and Graves' hyperthyroidism. Using RNA transcripts, the TCR beta CDR3 regions were amplified. Following a first-round RT-PCR that used HTBI primers, a second-round multiplex PCR was carried out. A single record per CDR3 protein comes from TCRdb applying MiXCR to the multiplex PCR reads. The repertoire holds about 400,000 distinct CDR3 sequences, 15% to 20% seen once, with 1.6% in the top ten. The sample taken for sequencing was peripheral blood. Receptors originate from a young woman with Graves' ophthalmopathy.

This clonotype was seen repeatedly, ten times or more. The genes are TRBV11-1 and TRBJ2-5; TRBD1 matches 9 bases. The V gene's germline CDR1 is SGHAT and CDR2 FQDESV (reference sequence). The V gene end was trimmed by 5 bases and the J gene end by 4 bases; junction bases not matched to a gene: 14. The CDR3 contains 17 residues. DNA of the CDR3: TGTGCCAGCAGCACTAGAAAGGGACAGGGCCTCAGAGAGACCCAGTACTTC. Translation: CASSTRKGQGLRETQYF.

This clonotype has ten or more counts. The J gene is TRBJ1-1, the V gene TRBV20-1; D is unclear. Germline lookup yields CDR1 DFQATT and CDR2 SNEGSKA (reference sequence). The V end was cut by 6 bases, the J end by 6 bases, with 14 bases between. This CDR3 contains 12 residues. The CDR3 protein is CSAGIEVAEAFF. The DNA for the CDR3 is TGCAGTGCCGGGATAGAAGTGGCTGAAGCTTTCTTT.

This clonotype was recorded many times. V usage is TRBV7-2 and J usage is TRBJ2-4; no definite D call. Trimming shortened V by 3 bases and J by 3 bases, and 6 bases separated the two germline ends. Germline V CDR1 and CDR2: SGHTA, FQGNSA. This CDR3 has 13 amino acids. The CDR3 reads CASSFGGKNIQYF. The CDR3 region has the DNA TGTGCCAGCAGCTTCGGCGGCAAAAACATTCAGTACTTC.

There are many counts of this clonotype. The chain employs TRBV12-3 or TRBV12-4 and TRBJ1-3, with 8 bases lining up with TRBD1. This CDR3 spans 16 amino acids. V lost 3 bases, J lost 4 bases, and 8 bases stayed unmatched. The CDR3 spells CASSFSPTGVGNTIYF. The CDR3 nucleotides are TGTGCCAGCAGTTTTTCCCCGACAGGGGTAGGAAACACCATATATTTT.

This clonotype occurred many times. The V gene is TRBV28, the J gene TRBJ2-5; possibly TRBD1 for D (6 bases). CDR3 length: 16 residues. CDR1 is MDHEN, CDR2 SYDVKM, per germline. Deletions cut 0 bases from V and 1 base from J, with 12 bases between. CDR3 sequence: CASSLWSGESQETQYF. CDR3 DNA sequence: TGTGCCAGCAGTTTATGGTCAGGGGAGAGCCAAGAGACCCAGTACTTC.

This clonotype showed up many times. The genes are TRBV28 and TRBJ1-5, with TRBD1 matching 9 bases. J lost 3 bases, V lost 3 bases, and 6 bases had no gene match. Germline CDR1 MDHEN, CDR2 SYDVKM. This CDR3 is built from 16 residues. The CDR3 protein is CASSFWDRAVNQPQHF. CDR3 nucleotide sequence: TGTGCCAGCAGTTTTTGGGACAGGGCCGTCAATCAGCCCCAGCATTTT.

This clonotype has ten or more counts. This chain connects TRBV19 to TRBJ2-7; no clear D. Trimming removed 1 base from V and 3 bases from J, with 13 bases in between. The CDR3 covers 15 residues. The germline V gene encodes CDR1 LNHDA and CDR2 SQIVND (reference sequence). The DNA of the CDR3 is TGTGCCAGTAGTATAGCCACCAGTGGCAACTACGAGCAGTACTTC. Amino acid sequence: CASSIATSGNYEQYF.

In its sample, this clonotype was seen many times. J is TRBJ2-5 and V is TRBV29-1; maybe TRBD1 (5 bases). The CDR3 sequence is 15 residues long. V lost 1 base, J lost 4 bases, and 16 bases lay in between. CDR1 and CDR2 from the germline V gene are SQVTM and ANQGSEA. The CDR3 region has the DNA TGCAGCGTTGAAGTCCTGGAAGGGGCCGGAGAGACCCAGTACTTC. Protein: CSVEVLEGAGETQYF.

This chain uses TRBV20-1 with TRBJ1-1; D possibly corresponds to TRBD1 (5 bases). The CDR3 consists of 16 residues. Germline-derived CDR1 and CDR2 are DFQATT and SNEGSKA (reference sequence). Trimming stripped 3 bases from V and 0 bases from J, with 17 bases between. The CDR3 DNA is TGCAGTGCTAGGCTACCGGGACGGACTATGAACACTGAAGCTTTCTTT. The encoded protein is CSARLPGRTMNTEAFF.